This T cell receptor beta chain was sequenced in a study of blood T cell repertoires in COVID-19. Study details: Samples representing acute and convalescent COVID-19 were sourced from the United States, Italy and Spain. T cells, B-cell-depleted T cells, or PBMCs supplied cDNA or gDNA.

Per the authors' pipeline: Quantification of nucleated cells was approximated via reference gene primer amplification. The assay was immunoSEQ multiplex PCR, and TCRdb's table has in-frame clones only and misses some. V, J and clone size reflect that table, while D and trimming were determined from the DNA. The sample holds approximately 90,000 clones, 60% to 85% seen once. The CDR3 has 15 residues. Germline V gene sequence: CDR1 KGHSY, CDR2 FQNENV. With V trimmed by 2 bases and J by 5 bases, 4 bases remained unmatched. Material: peripheral blood. This clonotype originated in a human donor in a cohort sampled during active COVID-19. The chain has TRBV16 and TRBJ2-1; 9 bases map to TRBD2. As DNA, the CDR3 is TGTGCCAGCAGCCAAATAGCGGGAGAGAACAATGAGCAGTTCTTC. Encoded protein: CASSQIAGENNEQFF.